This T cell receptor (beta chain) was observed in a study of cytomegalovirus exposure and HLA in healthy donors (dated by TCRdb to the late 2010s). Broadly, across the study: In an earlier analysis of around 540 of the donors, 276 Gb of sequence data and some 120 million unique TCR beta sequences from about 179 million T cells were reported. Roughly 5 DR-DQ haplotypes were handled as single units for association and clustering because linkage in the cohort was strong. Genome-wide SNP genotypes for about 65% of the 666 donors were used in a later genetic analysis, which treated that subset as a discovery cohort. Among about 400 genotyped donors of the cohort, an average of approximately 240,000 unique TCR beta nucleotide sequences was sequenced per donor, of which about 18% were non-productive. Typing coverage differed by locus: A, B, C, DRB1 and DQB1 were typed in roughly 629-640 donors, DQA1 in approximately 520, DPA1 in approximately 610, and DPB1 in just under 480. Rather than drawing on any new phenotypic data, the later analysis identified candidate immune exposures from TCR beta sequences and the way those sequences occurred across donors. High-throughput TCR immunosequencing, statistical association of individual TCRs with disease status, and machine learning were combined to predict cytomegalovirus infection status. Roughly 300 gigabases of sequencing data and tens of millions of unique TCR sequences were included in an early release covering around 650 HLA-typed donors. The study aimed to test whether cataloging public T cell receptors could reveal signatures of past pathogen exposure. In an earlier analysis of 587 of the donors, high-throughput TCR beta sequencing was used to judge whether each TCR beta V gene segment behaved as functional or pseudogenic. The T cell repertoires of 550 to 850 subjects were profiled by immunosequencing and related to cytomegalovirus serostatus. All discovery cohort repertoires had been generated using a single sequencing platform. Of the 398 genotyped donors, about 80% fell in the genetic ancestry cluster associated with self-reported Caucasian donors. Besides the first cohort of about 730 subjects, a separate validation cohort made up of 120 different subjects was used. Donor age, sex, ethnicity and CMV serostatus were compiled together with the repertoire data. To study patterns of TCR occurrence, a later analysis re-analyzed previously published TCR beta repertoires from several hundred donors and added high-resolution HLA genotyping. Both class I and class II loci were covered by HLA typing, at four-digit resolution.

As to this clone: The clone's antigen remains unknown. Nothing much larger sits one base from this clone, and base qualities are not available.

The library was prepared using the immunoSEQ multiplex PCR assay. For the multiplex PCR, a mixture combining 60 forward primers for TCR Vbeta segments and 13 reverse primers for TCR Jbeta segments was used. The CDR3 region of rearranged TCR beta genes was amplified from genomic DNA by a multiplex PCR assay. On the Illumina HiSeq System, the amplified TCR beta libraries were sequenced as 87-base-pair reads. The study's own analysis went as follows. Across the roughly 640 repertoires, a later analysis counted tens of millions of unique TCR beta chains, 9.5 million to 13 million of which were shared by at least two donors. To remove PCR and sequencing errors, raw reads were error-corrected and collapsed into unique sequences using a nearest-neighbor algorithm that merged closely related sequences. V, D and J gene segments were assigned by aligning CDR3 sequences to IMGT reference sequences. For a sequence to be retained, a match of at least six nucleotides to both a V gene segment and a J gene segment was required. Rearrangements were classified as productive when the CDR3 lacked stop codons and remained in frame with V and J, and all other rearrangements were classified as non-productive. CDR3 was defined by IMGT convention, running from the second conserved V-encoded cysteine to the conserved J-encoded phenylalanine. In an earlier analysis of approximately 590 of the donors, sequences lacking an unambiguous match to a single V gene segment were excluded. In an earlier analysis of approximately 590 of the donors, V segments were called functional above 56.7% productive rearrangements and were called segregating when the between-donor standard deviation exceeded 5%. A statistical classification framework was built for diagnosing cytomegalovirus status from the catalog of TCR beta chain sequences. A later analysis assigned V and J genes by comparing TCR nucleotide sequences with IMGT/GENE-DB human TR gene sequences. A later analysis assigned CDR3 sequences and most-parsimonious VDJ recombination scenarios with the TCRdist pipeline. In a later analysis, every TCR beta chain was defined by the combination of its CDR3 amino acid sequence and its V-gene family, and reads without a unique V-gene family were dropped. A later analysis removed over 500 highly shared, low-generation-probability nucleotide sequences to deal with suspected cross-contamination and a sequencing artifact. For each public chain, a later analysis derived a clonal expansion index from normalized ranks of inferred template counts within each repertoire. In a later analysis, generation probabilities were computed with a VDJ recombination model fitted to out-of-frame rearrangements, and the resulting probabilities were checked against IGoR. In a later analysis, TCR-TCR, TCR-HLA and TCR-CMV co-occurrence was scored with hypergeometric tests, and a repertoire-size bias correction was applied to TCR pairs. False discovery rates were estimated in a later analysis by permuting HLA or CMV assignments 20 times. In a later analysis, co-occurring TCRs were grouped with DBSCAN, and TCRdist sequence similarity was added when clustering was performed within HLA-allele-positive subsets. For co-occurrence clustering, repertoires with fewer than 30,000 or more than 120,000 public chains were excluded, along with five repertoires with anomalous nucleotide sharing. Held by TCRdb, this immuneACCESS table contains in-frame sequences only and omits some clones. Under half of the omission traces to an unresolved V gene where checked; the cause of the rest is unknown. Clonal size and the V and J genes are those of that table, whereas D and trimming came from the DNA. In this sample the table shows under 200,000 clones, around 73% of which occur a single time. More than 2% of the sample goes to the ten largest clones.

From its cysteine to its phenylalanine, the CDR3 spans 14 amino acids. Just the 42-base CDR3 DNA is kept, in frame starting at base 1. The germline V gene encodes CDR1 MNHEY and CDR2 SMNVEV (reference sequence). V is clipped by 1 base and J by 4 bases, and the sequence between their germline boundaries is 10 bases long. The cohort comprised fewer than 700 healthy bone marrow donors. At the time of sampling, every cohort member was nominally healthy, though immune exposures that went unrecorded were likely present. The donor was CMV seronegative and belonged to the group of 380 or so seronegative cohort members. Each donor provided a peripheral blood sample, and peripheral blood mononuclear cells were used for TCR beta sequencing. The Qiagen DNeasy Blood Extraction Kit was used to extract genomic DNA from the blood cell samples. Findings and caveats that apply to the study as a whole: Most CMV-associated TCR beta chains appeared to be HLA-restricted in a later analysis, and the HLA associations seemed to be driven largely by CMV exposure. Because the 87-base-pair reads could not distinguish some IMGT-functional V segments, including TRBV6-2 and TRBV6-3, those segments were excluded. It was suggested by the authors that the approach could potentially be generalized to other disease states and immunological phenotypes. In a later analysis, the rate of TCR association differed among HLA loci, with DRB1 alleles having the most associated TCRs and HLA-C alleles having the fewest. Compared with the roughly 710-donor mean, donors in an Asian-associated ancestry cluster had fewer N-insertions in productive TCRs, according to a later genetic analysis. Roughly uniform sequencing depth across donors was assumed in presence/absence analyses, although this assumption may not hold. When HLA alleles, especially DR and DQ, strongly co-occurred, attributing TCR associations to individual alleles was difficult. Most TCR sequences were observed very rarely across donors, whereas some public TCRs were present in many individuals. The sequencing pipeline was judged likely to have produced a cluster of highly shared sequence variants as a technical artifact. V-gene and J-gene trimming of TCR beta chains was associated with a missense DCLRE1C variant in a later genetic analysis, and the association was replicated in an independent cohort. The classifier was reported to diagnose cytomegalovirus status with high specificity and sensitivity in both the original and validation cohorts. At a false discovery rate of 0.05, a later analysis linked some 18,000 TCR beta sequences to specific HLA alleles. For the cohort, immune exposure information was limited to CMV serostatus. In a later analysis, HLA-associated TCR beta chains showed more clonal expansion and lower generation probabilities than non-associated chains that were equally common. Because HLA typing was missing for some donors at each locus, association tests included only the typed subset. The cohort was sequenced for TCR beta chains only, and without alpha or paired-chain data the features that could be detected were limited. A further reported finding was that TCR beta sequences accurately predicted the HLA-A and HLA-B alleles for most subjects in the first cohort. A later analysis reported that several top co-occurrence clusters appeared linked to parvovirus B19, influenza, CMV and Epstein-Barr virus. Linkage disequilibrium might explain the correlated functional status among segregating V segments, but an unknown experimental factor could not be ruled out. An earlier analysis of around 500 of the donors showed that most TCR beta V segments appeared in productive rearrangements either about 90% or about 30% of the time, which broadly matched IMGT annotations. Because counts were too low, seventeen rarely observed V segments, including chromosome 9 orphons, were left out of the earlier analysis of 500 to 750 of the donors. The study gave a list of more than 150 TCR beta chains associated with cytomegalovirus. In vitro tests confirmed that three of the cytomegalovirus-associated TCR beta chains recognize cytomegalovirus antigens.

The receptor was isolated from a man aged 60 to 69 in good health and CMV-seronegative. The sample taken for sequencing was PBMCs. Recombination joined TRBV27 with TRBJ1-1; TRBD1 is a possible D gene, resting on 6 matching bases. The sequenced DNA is TGTGCCAGCAGTTTATTGGCAGGGGCCACTGAAGCTTTCTTT. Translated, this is CASSLLAGATEAFF.